The sequence of this T cell receptor beta chain was determined in a study of blood T cell repertoires in COVID-19. Study-wide background: The analysed material was cDNA or gDNA that came from T cells, B-cell-depleted T cells, or PBMCs.

Measured with immunoSEQ multiplex PCR; TCRdb has only the in-frame clones, and not every one. The profile covers 95,000 or so clones, with 70% to 80% appearing a single time and roughly 18% taken by the ten largest. The V end lost 4 bases, the J end lost 11 bases, and 12 bases lay between the germline ends. This CDR3 is 11 amino acids long. Germline V gene data show CDR1 as MNHEY and CDR2 as SVGAGI. The specimen was peripheral blood. The sequence was obtained from a woman older than 75 with active or convalescent COVID-19. This chain joins TRBV6-5 and TRBJ2-7; maybe TRBD2 (6 bases). The CDR3 region is CASSSGLREYF. CDR3 DNA sequence: TGTGCCAGCAGTTCGGGACTGAGGGAGTACTTC.